The 30 T cell receptor beta chains below were found in one sample sequenced in a study of T cell clonotyping in hematopoietic cell transplantation. As for time point: recipient sample about 28 days before transplant, after cytoreduction. Here immunoSEQ multiplex PCR was the method, and the copy in TCRdb shows in-frame clones only, minus some. In the table there are approximately 26,000 clones, just over 90% of which are singletons. The sample in question was peripheral blood mononuclear cells, obtained before stem cell transplant. The receptors were gathered from a man between 45 and 60 years old with acute myeloid leukemia. Some clones in this sample may be carry-over from other donors' samples.

The V gene is TRBV7-8, the J gene TRBJ2-7; TRBD2 matches 8 bases. With 0 bases clipped from V and 6 bases from J, the junction kept 4 bases outside the gene matches. Looked up from germline, CDR1 is SGHVS and CDR2 is FQNEAQ. The CDR3 contains 14 residues. In DNA, the CDR3 is TGTGCCAGCAGCTTAGCAGCGGGAGTCTCCGAGCAGTACTTC. This codes for CASSLAAGVSEQYF.

CDR3 coding DNA: TGCGCCAGCAGCTTGGCGCCCCGCCAAGAGACCCAGTACTTC. Its translation is CASSLAPRQETQYF. The V gene is TRBV5-1, the J gene TRBJ2-5, with D hard to call. The germline V gene has CDR1 SGHRS and CDR2 YFSETQ. The CDR3 runs to 14 residues. Between the trimmed V and J ends, which lost 0 bases and 1 base, there was a span of 7 bases.

The J gene is TRBJ2-5, the V gene TRBV5-4; D possibly corresponds to TRBD1 (6 bases). V lost 4 bases to trimming and J lost 1 base, with 17 bases between them. The CDR3 loop spans 16 amino acids. In germline, CDR1 is SGHNT, CDR2 YYREEE (reference sequence). The CDR3 coding sequence is TGTGCCAGCAGCCTCGGGACAAGTGGGGCCCAAGAGACCCAGTACTTC. Its protein product is CASSLGTSGAQETQYF.

The V gene is TRBV23-1, the J gene TRBJ1-2; D gene unclear. TRBV23-1 counts as an open reading frame of uncertain function. This CDR3 has 15 residues. V was cut by 3 bases and J by 7 bases, with 18 bases left in between. CDR3 DNA: TGCGCCAGCAGTCACTCCCGGGGAGGGTTGGGTGGCTACACCTTC. It specifies CASSHSRGGLGGYTF.

This chain uses TRBV6-5 with TRBJ2-7, with 8 bases identical to TRBD1. The V segment lost 0 bases and the J segment 3 bases; nucleotides outside the gene matches: 7. CDR1 is MNHEY and CDR2 is SVGAGI in the germline V gene. The length of the CDR3 is 16 residues. CDR3 in DNA: TGTGCCAGCAGTTACTCGACGGGACAGGCATTCTACGAGCAGTACTTC. Residues: CASSYSTGQAFYEQYF.

The chain has TRBV30 and TRBJ2-3, with 13 bases identical to TRBD2. The CDR3 runs to 14 residues. Losses at the gene ends were 5 bases for V and 4 bases for J; bases not matched to a gene: 3. The germline gives CDR1 GTSNPN, CDR2 SVGIG (reference sequence). The CDR3 DNA follows: TGTGCCTGGGGGACTAGCGGGGTTCCAGATACGCAGTATTTT. Translating gives CAWGTSGVPDTQYF.

The CDR3 region is CASSSRTSPNTGELFF. In nucleotides, the CDR3 is TGTGCCAGCAGCTCGCGGACTAGCCCTAACACCGGGGAGCTGTTTTTT. The chain has TRBV7-8 and TRBJ2-2; 8 positions match TRBD2. The J segment lost 2 bases and the V segment lost 4 bases, leaving 6 bases of the junction unmatched. The germline V gene has CDR1 SGHVS and CDR2 FQNEAQ. The CDR3 runs 16 residues. Full variable domain (missing parts from reference TRBV7-8 and TRBJ2-2): GAGVSQSPRYKVAKRGQDVALRCDPISGHVSLFWYQQALGQGPEFLTYFQNEAQLDKSGLPSDRFFAERPEGSVSTLKIQRTQQEDSAVYLCASSSRTSPNTGELFFGEGSRLTVL.

The chain links TRBV7-7 to TRBJ2-5; 8 bases align to TRBD2. The CDR3 is made up of 15 amino acids. V shed 2 bases and J 4 bases; nucleotides not matched to a gene: 6. CDR1 and CDR2 (germline): SSHAT, FNYEAQ (reference sequence). In DNA, the CDR3 is TGTGCCAGCAGCTTAATCGCGGGAGGCGGAGAGACCCAGTACTTC. Translating it yields CASSLIAGGGETQYF.

The chain has TRBV5-1 and TRBJ1-1, with D tentatively TRBD1 (6 bases). V dropped 4 bases and J dropped 1 base, with 11 bases sitting between them. The CDR3 runs to 14 residues. Germline CDR1 is SGHRS and CDR2 is YFSETQ. The CDR3 region is CASSAEQGNTEAFF. CDR3 in DNA: TGCGCCAGCAGCGCAGAACAGGGGAACACTGAAGCTTTCTTT.

The chain links TRBV5-1 to TRBJ1-2; no firm D call. The germline gives CDR1 SGHRS, CDR2 YFSETQ. Trimming stripped 3 bases from V and 8 bases from J, with 20 bases between. This CDR3 is 15 amino acids long. Here the CDR3 DNA reads TGCGCCAGCAGCTCTCTAGGACCGACCCTTCGGGGCTACACCTTC. Protein sequence: CASSSLGPTLRGYTF.

The chain joins TRBV28 to TRBJ2-3; no firm D call. Germline V CDR1 and CDR2: MDHEN, SYDVKM. This CDR3 has 13 amino acids. V lost 7 bases to trimming and J lost 4 bases, with 12 bases between them. CDR3 DNA sequence: TGTGCCAGCACTCCCGGACGTTCAGATACGCAGTATTTT. It yields the protein CASTPGRSDTQYF.

This clone was seen only once. The J gene is TRBJ2-3, the V gene TRBV6-5, with 7 bases lining up with TRBD2. Germline lookup yields CDR1 MNHEY and CDR2 SVGAGI. Trimming at V came to 2 bases and at J to 2 bases, leaving 7 bases not matched to a gene. This CDR3 region has 16 residues. The CDR3 loop reads CASSYTGLAVTDTQYF. DNA of the CDR3: TGTGCCAGCAGTTACACAGGTCTAGCGGTCACAGATACGCAGTATTTT.

The chain employs TRBV19 and TRBJ1-3; the D is unclear. The V gene lost 7 bases and the J gene lost 0 bases, with 7 bases spanning the gap. This CDR3 comprises 13 residues. Germline CDR1 is LNHDA and CDR2 is SQIVND (reference sequence). The CDR3 region has the DNA TGTGCCAGTACCAGCCTCTCTGGAAACACCATATATTTT. Translation gives CASTSLSGNTIYF.

The chain has TRBV5-1 and TRBJ1-6; a weak D match, TRBD1 (6 bases). The CDR3 runs 17 residues. V lost 3 bases and J 8 bases, leaving 21 bases between the germline ends. Germline CDR1 and CDR2: SGHRS and YFSETQ. CDR3: CASSYYIPGQFDSPLHF. The CDR3 DNA follows: TGCGCCAGCAGCTATTATATCCCGGGACAATTCGATTCACCCCTCCACTTT.

This chain connects TRBV27 to TRBJ1-1; D is possibly TRBD1 (5 bases). CDR1 and CDR2 from the germline V gene are MNHEY and SMNVEV (reference sequence). The CDR3 covers 16 residues. The ends were cut back, 8 bases at V and 0 bases at J, with 19 bases in the middle. The CDR3 here is CASRASMGRMNTEAFF. Here the CDR3 DNA reads TGTGCCAGCCGGGCTAGCATGGGGCGCATGAACACTGAAGCTTTCTTT.

The genes are TRBV4-2 and TRBJ1-5; TRBD1 is a possible D gene (6 bases). Germline V gives CDR1 LGHNA, CDR2 YNFKEQ. The V and J ends lost 0 bases and 7 bases respectively, with 10 bases between them. CDR3 size: 14 residues. CDR3 sequence (DNA): TGTGCCAGCAGCCAAGATTTAGGACAGCAGCCCCAGCATTTT. Translated, it gives CASSQDLGQQPQHF.

The V call is TRBV4-1, the J call TRBJ1-2, with D hard to call. The germline V gene has CDR1 MGHRA and CDR2 YSYEKL. Trimming left V 4 bases short and J 4 bases short, with 13 bases between. The CDR3 covers 14 residues. The CDR3 DNA reads TGCGCCAGCAGCCCCATCGGGATTTTCTATGGCTACACCTTC. Its translation is CASSPIGIFYGYTF.

The chain employs TRBV18 and TRBJ2-2; no clear D gene. The germline V gene encodes CDR1 KGHSH and CDR2 LQKENI. Trimming removed 6 bases from V and 6 bases from J, with 5 bases in between. The CDR3 has 11 amino acids. CDR3 protein: CASSVPGELFF. The DNA for the CDR3 is TGTGCCAGCTCGGTCCCCGGGGAGCTGTTTTTT. The complete variable domain, with remaining parts taken from reference TRBV18 and TRBJ2-2, reads NAGVMQNPRHLVRRRGQEARLRCSPMKGHSHVYWYRQLPEEGLKFMVYLQKENIIDESGMPKERFSAEFPKEGPSILRIQQVVRGDSAAYFCASSVPGELFFGEGSRLTVL.

The chain is built from TRBV4-1 and TRBJ2-3, with 8 bases fitting TRBD2. CDR1 and CDR2 from the germline V gene are MGHRA and YSYEKL. This CDR3 has 16 residues. After removal of 4 bases from V and 3 bases from J, the junction contained 9 bases not matched to a gene. CDR3 in amino acids: CASSLSSGSRTDTQYF. The CDR3 DNA is TGCGCCAGCAGCCTTTCGAGCGGGAGTCGGACAGATACGCAGTATTTT.

The J gene is TRBJ2-1, the V gene TRBV5-6; D might be TRBD2 (5 bases). V was trimmed by 6 bases and J by 7 bases, leaving 11 bases between them. The CDR3 consists of 12 residues. Germline V gene data show CDR1 as SGHDT and CDR2 as YYEEEE. In nucleotides, the CDR3 is TGTGCCAGCACCTTAAGAGGGAATGAGCAGTTCTTC. This gives the protein CASTLRGNEQFF.

This sequence joins TRBV6-1 and TRBJ1-4, with 7 bases matching TRBD1. CDR1 MNHNS and CDR2 SASEGT come from the germline V gene. V lost 8 bases and J lost 1; bases outside the gene matches: 7. This CDR3 comprises 15 residues. The DNA of the CDR3 is TGTGCCAGCGGGGACAGAATGGGAACTAATGAAAAACTGTTTTTT. This codes for CASGDRMGTNEKLFF.

The chain is built from TRBV5-1 and TRBJ2-2; perhaps TRBD1 as D (5 bases). The germline CDR1 and CDR2 sequences are SGHRS and YFSETQ. The CDR3 is 15 residues long. V lost 0 bases to trimming and J lost 1 base, with 7 bases between them. CDR3 DNA: TGCGCCAGCAGCTTGGGGGGCCGGAACACCGGGGAGCTGTTTTTT. Encoded protein: CASSLGGRNTGELFF.

This chain connects TRBV20-1 to TRBJ1-2; D is possibly TRBD1 (5 bases). CDR1 is DFQATT, CDR2 SNEGSKA, per germline (reference sequence). Between the trimmed V and J ends, which lost 3 bases and 7 bases, there was a span of 9 bases. The CDR3 runs 11 residues. The CDR3, as DNA: TGCAGTGCTAGGGGGCAAGTTGGCTACACCTTC. Protein product: CSARGQVGYTF.

This sequence joins TRBV4-2 and TRBJ2-2; D remains ambiguous. With 0 bases removed from V and 6 bases from J, the gap between germline ends came to 8 bases. Germline V lookup: CDR1 LGHNA, CDR2 YNFKEQ. The CDR3 covers 14 residues. CDR3 region: CASSQEPSAGELFF. For the CDR3, the DNA is TGTGCCAGCAGCCAAGAGCCCTCCGCCGGGGAGCTGTTTTTT.

The rearrangement uses TRBV5-6 and TRBJ2-5; D not certain. The germline V gene encodes CDR1 SGHDT and CDR2 YYEEEE. V dropped 6 bases and J dropped 2 bases, with 20 bases sitting between them. CDR3 length: 16 amino acids. The chain's CDR3 is CASTNRHLGYQETQYF. DNA for the CDR3: TGTGCCAGCACCAACCGGCATCTGGGGTATCAAGAGACCCAGTACTTC.

This rearrangement joins TRBV30 to TRBJ1-1; the D gene is possibly TRBD1 (5 bases). The V end lost 4 bases, the J end lost 1 base, and 19 bases lay between the germline ends. This CDR3 spans 16 amino acids. Germline CDR1 reads GTSNPN; CDR2 reads SVGIG (reference sequence). The CDR3 region has the DNA TGTGCCTGGACCCCCGGATCGGACAATAGGAACACTGAAGCTTTCTTT. It translates to CAWTPGSDNRNTEAFF.

This clone was counted only a few times. The V and J genes are TRBV30 and TRBJ2-3, with 10 bases lining up with TRBD2. V shed 0 bases and J 5 bases; nucleotides not matched to a gene: 5. This CDR3 has 15 amino acids. CDR1 and CDR2 (germline): GTSNPN, SVGIG (reference sequence). The CDR3 coding sequence is TGTGCCTGGAGTGTAAAGCGGGGGGGTGGAGATACGCAGTATTTT. This codes for CAWSVKRGGGDTQYF.

This clone was detected only once. The chain links TRBV29-1 to TRBJ2-3, with 8 bases identical to TRBD2. The J segment lost 3 bases and the V segment lost 3 bases, leaving 5 bases of the junction unmatched. The CDR3 length is 14 residues. Looked up from germline, CDR1 is SQVTM and CDR2 is ANQGSEA. The CDR3 nucleotides are TGCAGCGTTGACAGCGGGAGAAATACAGATACGCAGTATTTT. This sequence encodes CSVDSGRNTDTQYF.

This clone was recorded once. This chain connects TRBV10-2 to TRBJ1-1; TRBD1 might be the D (6 bases). Germline CDR1 WSHSY, CDR2 SAAADI. This CDR3 comprises 16 residues. Trimming left V 2 bases short and J 1 base short, with 14 bases between. CDR3: CASSERGGAQNTEAFF. DNA of the CDR3: TGCGCCAGCAGTGAGAGGGGGGGCGCCCAGAACACTGAAGCTTTCTTT.

This chain links TRBV4-2 with TRBJ2-1, with 7 positions matching TRBD1. J lost 5 bases, V lost 0 bases, and 10 bases had no gene match. CDR1 and CDR2 (germline): LGHNA, YNFKEQ. This CDR3 contains 17 residues. CDR3 DNA: TGTGCCAGCAGCCAAGATCGCGAGGGGGCCGAGAACAATGAGCAGTTCTTC. Protein: CASSQDREGAENNEQFF.